Presented here are 18 T cell receptor beta chains from one specimen sequenced in a study of graft-versus-host responses after intestinal transplantation. These receptors have no known antigen. Some clones are missing from TCRdb's copy, which holds only in-frame ones; the method was immunoSEQ multiplex PCR. The data hold about 110,000 clones, with about 91% observed a single time. This sample comprised unstimulated CD4+ T cells sorted from spleen or lymph node cells, obtained before transplant. Receptor source: a human donor who was the organ donor for an intestinal transplant.

The rearrangement joins TRBV9 to TRBJ2-3, with 7 bases lining up with TRBD1. V trimming: 0 bases; J trimming: 4 bases; junction bases outside the gene matches: 8. The CDR3 is 16 residues long. Germline V gene data show CDR1 as SGDLS and CDR2 as YYNGEE. This chain's CDR3 is CASSVDPGGRADTQYF. The DNA of the CDR3 is TGTGCCAGCAGCGTAGACCCAGGGGGTAGGGCAGATACGCAGTATTTT.

The rearrangement links TRBV5-1 to TRBJ1-3; D possibly corresponds to TRBD1 (5 bases). Per germline, CDR1 SGHRS and CDR2 YFSETQ. The V end was cut by 0 bases, the J end by 0 bases, with 13 bases between. This CDR3 is 17 amino acids long. CDR3 in amino acids: CASSLASGASSGNTIYF. The CDR3, as DNA: TGCGCCAGCAGCTTGGCGAGCGGGGCCAGCTCTGGAAACACCATATATTTT.

The V and J genes are TRBV11-2 and TRBJ2-3; 10 nucleotides agree with TRBD2. This CDR3 has 15 amino acids. The junction had 11 bases not matched to a gene; V was cut back by 6 bases and J by 8 bases. From germline, CDR1 is SGHAT and CDR2 FQNNGV. The CDR3, as DNA: TGTGCCAGCAGGCCCATAGCGGGGGGTTTGAGTACGCAGTATTTT. This gives the protein CASRPIAGGLSTQYF.

The CDR3 DNA sequence: TGTGCCAGTGGTCGGCACTACGAGCAGTACTTC. Protein product: CASGRHYEQYF. This rearrangement joins TRBV11-3 to TRBJ2-5; no clear D gene. TRBJ2-7 matches the DNA end more closely, so the J call is doubtful. The CDR3 runs 11 residues. Germline V lookup: CDR1 SGHNT, CDR2 YENEEA.

The rearrangement uses TRBV19 and TRBJ2-3; TRBD2 matches at 16 bases. V lost 4 bases and J lost 5; bases outside the gene matches: 3. This CDR3 is 16 amino acids long. Germline V lookup: CDR1 LNHDA, CDR2 SQIVND (reference sequence). The DNA for the CDR3 is TGTGCCAGTAGTACGGGACTAGCGGGAGGGTTAGATACGCAGTATTTT. Translating it yields CASSTGLAGGLDTQYF.

The chain employs TRBV27 and TRBJ1-5, with 8 positions matching TRBD1. The length of the CDR3 is 14 residues. Trimming at V came to 2 bases and at J to 7 bases, leaving 4 bases not matched to a gene. Germline loops: CDR1 MNHEY, CDR2 SMNVEV (reference sequence). CDR3 protein: CASSLRQGMQPQHF. DNA of the CDR3: TGTGCCAGCAGTTTACGACAGGGGATGCAGCCCCAGCATTTT.

The CDR3 DNA reads TGTGCCAGCAGCTCCTTTGGAAACACCATATATTTT. This sequence encodes CASSSFGNTIYF. The J gene is TRBJ1-3, the V gene TRBV7-2; no definite D call. The CDR3 extends over 12 amino acids. Germline lookup yields CDR1 SGHTA and CDR2 FQGNSA. Trimming took 4 bases from V and 3 from J, leaving 4 bases between them.

The chain uses TRBV9 and TRBJ2-1, with 12 bases that match TRBD2. In germline, CDR1 is SGDLS, CDR2 YYNGEE. The CDR3 sequence is 15 residues long. V dropped 3 bases and J dropped 8; count of bases not matched to a gene: 6. In DNA form, the CDR3 reads TGTGCCAGCAGCGCAATACTAGCGGGGGGCCATGAGCAGTTCTTC. Translation gives CASSAILAGGHEQFF.

V and J are TRBV5-1 and TRBJ1-1; 7 bases are a match to TRBD1. Germline assignment: CDR1 SGHRS and CDR2 YFSETQ. CDR3 size: 14 residues. The V gene end was trimmed by 4 bases and the J gene end by 4 bases; junction bases not matched to a gene: 7. CDR3 DNA sequence: TGCGCCAGCAGCCGAACAGGGGAAGGCACTGAAGCTTTCTTT. Residues: CASSRTGEGTEAFF. The full variable domain, completed using reference TRBV5-1 and TRBJ1-1, is KAGVTQTPRYLIKTRGQQVTLSCSPISGHRSVSWYQQTPGQGLQFLFEYFSETQRNKGNFPGRFSGRQFSNSRSEMNVSTLELGDSALYLCASSRTGEGTEAFFGQGTRLTVV.

The chain carries TRBV6-1 and TRBJ1-5, with 9 bases that match TRBD1. This CDR3 comprises 15 residues. Germline V gives CDR1 MNHNS, CDR2 SASEGT. With V trimmed by 2 bases and J by 2 bases, 1 base remained unmatched. The CDR3 spells CASSERTGGNQPQHF. The CDR3 DNA is TGTGCCAGCAGTGAAAGGACAGGGGGCAATCAGCCCCAGCATTTT.

The chain joins TRBV5-1 to TRBJ2-7; 12 bases agree with TRBD1. Germline V gives CDR1 SGHRS, CDR2 YFSETQ. The junction had 7 bases not matched to a gene; V was cut back by 4 bases and J by 5 bases. The CDR3 has 15 amino acids. CDR3 loop: CASSQTGTGGNEQYF. Written as DNA, the CDR3 is TGCGCCAGCAGCCAGACCGGGACAGGGGGCAACGAGCAGTACTTC.

The chain uses TRBV14 and TRBJ2-1; TRBD2 agrees at 11 bases. Germline trimming cut 4 bases from V and 14 bases from J; bases unmatched to any gene: 10. The germline CDR1 and CDR2 sequences are SGHDN and FVKESK. The CDR3 sequence is 14 residues long. In DNA, the CDR3 is TGTGCCAGCAGCCGCACGACTAGCGGGAAAGTCGAGTTCTTC. Protein sequence: CASSRTTSGKVEFF. Drawing the rest from reference TRBV14 and TRBJ2-1, the complete variable domain is EAGVTQFPSHSVIEKGQTVTLRCDPISGHDNLYWYRRVMGKEIKFLLHFVKESKQDESGMPNNRFLAERTGGTYSTLKVQPAELEDSGVYFCASSRTTSGKVEFFGPGTRLTVL.

The V gene is TRBV7-9, the J gene TRBJ2-3; no clear D gene. The CDR3 contains 12 residues. Germline CDR1 is SEHNR and CDR2 is FQNEAQ (reference sequence). The CDR3 nucleotides read TGTGGTGGGCGAGATAGCACAGATACGCAGTATTTT. This encodes CGGRDSTDTQYF.

Notes on this clone: Additional DNA sequences in this sample encode the identical CDR3. J is TRBJ1-2 and V is TRBV13, with D possibly TRBD1 on 5 matching bases. This CDR3 region has 13 residues. V was shortened by 2 bases and J by 5 bases, with 9 bases between the two germline ends. Germline CDR1 reads PRHDT; CDR2 reads FYEKMQ (reference sequence). CDR3 amino acids: CASSLPGYYGYTF. CDR3 coding DNA: TGTGCCAGCAGCTTACCAGGGTATTATGGCTACACCTTC.

The chain couples TRBV6-6 to TRBJ1-3, with D possibly matching TRBD1 (6 bases). Trimming cost V 2 bases and J 2 bases, with 10 bases left between them. The CDR3 spans 15 residues. Per the germline V gene, CDR1 is MNHNY and CDR2 is SVGAGI (reference sequence). The CDR3: CASSYAGDPGNTIYF. In nucleotides, the CDR3 is TGTGCCAGCAGTTACGCAGGGGACCCTGGAAACACCATATATTTT.

CDR3 DNA sequence: TGCGCCAGCAGCTTAGGGGGTTTCGGATCCTACGAGCAGTACTTC. It encodes CASSLGGFGSYEQYF. This chain links TRBV5-1 with TRBJ2-7; D possibly corresponds to TRBD1 (6 bases). V lost 2 bases and J lost 1, with 13 bases in between. The CDR3 is made up of 15 amino acids. Germline CDR1 is SGHRS and CDR2 is YFSETQ.

This chain joins TRBV19 and TRBJ2-1; 15 bases line up with TRBD2. CDR3 size: 16 residues. CDR1 and CDR2 (germline): LNHDA, SQIVND (reference sequence). Trimming at V came to 8 bases and at J to 3 bases, leaving 5 bases not matched to a gene. The CDR3 spells CASWTSGRASYNEQFF. The CDR3 DNA follows: TGTGCCAGTTGGACTAGCGGGAGGGCCAGCTACAATGAGCAGTTCTTC.

The chain recombines TRBV23-1 with TRBJ1-2; no reliable D call. TRBV23-1 is known as an ORF, though its function is uncertain. Trimming stripped 10 bases from V and 4 bases from J, with 22 bases between. This CDR3 is built from 15 residues. As DNA, the CDR3 is TGCGCCACCGCGCTCTATGGTTTCGGGTTCTATGGCTACACCTTC. It translates to CATALYGFGFYGYTF.